The text below deals with one T cell receptor (beta chain). The authors reverse transcribed all of the isolated RNA, so sequencing captured expressed TCRB transcripts. About 3.57 million reads per sample were averaged for naive, central memory and regulatory samples. The protocol was immunoSEQ multiplex PCR, while the TCRdb copy is restricted to in-frame clones and leaves out a portion. The data contain 130,000 or so clones, less than 10% of them seen just once; the ten biggest clones take up 0.65%. This entry belongs to a study of beta chain features in type 1 diabetes. Via CD45RO/CCR7/CD25/CD127/CD95/CD27, cells of the CD4+ naive, central memory, regulatory and stem cell-like memory subsets were sorted. The sequence was collected from a woman aged 40 to 50 in good health. Sequenced material: central memory CD4+ T cells from blood.

The CDR3 DNA follows: TGTGCCAGCAGCTTTGACAGGGTTCGGAACGAGCAGTACTTC. Translation: CASSFDRVRNEQYF. The chain links TRBV5-4 to TRBJ2-7, with 7 bases lining up with TRBD1. This CDR3 is 14 amino acids long. The V gene's germline CDR1 is SGHNT and CDR2 YYREEE (reference sequence). V lost 2 bases to trimming and J lost 5 bases; unmatched junction nucleotides: 7.